The next 30 T cell receptor beta chains were all read from a single sample in a study of T cell changes during pregnancy in multiple sclerosis. Clones were sequenced by immunoSEQ multiplex PCR, and TCRdb holds only the in-frame ones, with some missing. The sample includes about 76,000 clones, 80% to 95% of them seen just once. Sequenced here: peripheral blood, sampled after pregnancy. The origin of the receptors is a female donor in good health, enrolled as a control in a pregnancy study.

The genes are TRBV11-2 and TRBJ1-3; the D is unclear. The V gene's germline CDR1 is SGHAT and CDR2 FQNNGV. The length of the CDR3 is 17 residues. V gave up 5 bases and J gave up 3 bases, with 20 bases separating them. CDR3 nucleotides: TGTGCCAGCAGCGCCCCGGGAAAGGAGTCATATGGAAACACCATATATTTT. Its protein product is CASSAPGKESYGNTIYF.

This clone was seen only once. This chain joins TRBV27 and TRBJ1-5, with D hard to call. The CDR3 is 14 amino acids. Germline lookup yields CDR1 MNHEY and CDR2 SMNVEV (reference sequence). The V and J ends lost 0 bases and 4 bases respectively, with 7 bases between them. CDR3 region: CASSLSSGNQPQHF. The CDR3 bases are TGTGCCAGCAGTTTATCCTCAGGTAATCAGCCCCAGCATTTT.

The table lists this clone with a count of one. The V gene is TRBV11-2, the J gene TRBJ2-2, with 10 positions matching TRBD2. After removal of 7 bases from V and 7 bases from J, the junction contained 9 bases not matched to a gene. Germline CDR1 reads SGHAT; CDR2 reads FQNNGV. The CDR3 loop spans 15 amino acids. The CDR3 loop reads CASTPSGRMVGELFF. The CDR3 region has the DNA TGTGCCAGCACACCTAGCGGGAGAATGGTCGGGGAGCTGTTTTTT.

The V gene is TRBV7-8, the J gene TRBJ1-6, with 8 positions matching TRBD1. Germline V gene data show CDR1 as SGHVS and CDR2 as FQNEAQ. The CDR3 has 14 residues. V lost 4 bases to trimming and J lost 7 bases; unmatched junction nucleotides: 3. CDR3 coding DNA: TGTGCCAGCAGCTGGAACAGGGGGAATTCACCCCTCCACTTT. Protein: CASSWNRGNSPLHF.

CDR3 sequence: CASSQARDRGSLGYGYTF. CDR3 nucleotides: TGCGCCAGCAGCCAAGCGCGGGACAGGGGGTCTTTAGGCTATGGCTACACCTTC. V usage is TRBV4-3 and J usage is TRBJ1-2; 11 bases agree with TRBD1. V dropped 1 base and J dropped 4; count of bases not matched to a gene: 11. The CDR3 contains 18 residues. Germline values: CDR1 LGHNA, CDR2 YSLEER.

The genes are TRBV19 and TRBJ2-3; D possibly corresponds to TRBD1 (6 bases). Trimming cost V 7 bases and J 0 bases, with 14 bases left between them. CDR1 is LNHDA and CDR2 is SQIVND in the germline V gene (reference sequence). The CDR3 has 15 residues. This CDR3 reads CASKPRGSSTDTQYF. The CDR3 region has the DNA TGTGCCAGTAAGCCCAGGGGTTCTAGCACAGATACGCAGTATTTT.

The rearrangement joins TRBV11-2 to TRBJ2-7; TRBD2 might be the D (6 bases). Trimming removed 5 bases at V and 3 bases at J, with 11 bases between. CDR1 SGHAT and CDR2 FQNNGV come from the germline V gene. The CDR3 loop spans 13 amino acids. This CDR3 is CASSQEGYYEQYF. The CDR3 region has the DNA TGTGCCAGCAGCCAGGAGGGTTACTACGAGCAGTACTTC.

The J gene is TRBJ1-1, the V gene TRBV15; D is undetermined. Germline loops: CDR1 LNHNV, CDR2 YYDKDF (reference sequence). The V and J ends lost 1 base and 3 bases respectively, with 6 bases between them. CDR3 length equals 13 residues. CDR3 in DNA: TGTGCCACCAGCAGAGCCCCCTACACTGAAGCTTTCTTT. It encodes CATSRAPYTEAFF.

The chain uses TRBV10-3 and TRBJ1-4, with 7 bases aligning to TRBD1. J was trimmed by 3 bases and V by 2 bases; bases with no gene match: 3. Germline assignment: CDR1 ENHRY and CDR2 SYGVKD. The CDR3 runs 15 residues. The CDR3, as DNA: TGTGCCATCAGTGAGGGACAGGAAGCTAATGAAAAACTGTTTTTT. Its translation is CAISEGQEANEKLFF.

This sequence joins TRBV6-1 and TRBJ2-5; the match to TRBD2 covers 7 bases. V shed 4 bases and J 3 bases; nucleotides not matched to a gene: 11. Germline assignment: CDR1 MNHNS and CDR2 SASEGT. The CDR3 loop spans 16 amino acids. The DNA for the CDR3 is TGTGCCAGCAGTGGAGGGGTGGGAGGGCTAAAAGAGACCCAGTACTTC. This gives the protein CASSGGVGGLKETQYF.

This clone was counted between two and nine times. The chain links TRBV7-8 to TRBJ2-7; D is possibly TRBD2 (6 bases). The CDR3 totals 14 residues. Germline loops: CDR1 SGHVS, CDR2 FQNEAQ. V shed 3 bases and J shed 3 bases, with 12 bases lying between them. DNA of the CDR3: TGTGCCAGCAGCTTGGCCGGGAGCAACTACGAGCAGTACTTC. This encodes CASSLAGSNYEQYF.

The genes are TRBV19 and TRBJ1-6, with 8 bases that match TRBD1. The ends lost 4 bases at V and 9 bases at J; junction bases unmatched: 8. CDR1 LNHDA and CDR2 SQIVND come from the germline V gene (reference sequence). This CDR3 is built from 15 residues. This chain's CDR3 is CASSNQGADSSPLHF. The CDR3 coding sequence is TGTGCCAGTAGTAACCAGGGGGCCGATTCTTCACCCCTCCACTTT.

V gene TRBV6-1 combines with J gene TRBJ1-1; D call uncertain. V was shortened by 3 bases and J by 8 bases, with 13 bases between the two germline ends. The V gene's germline CDR1 is MNHNS and CDR2 SASEGT. The CDR3 extends over 13 amino acids. CDR3 loop: CASSDGAAVEAFF. The CDR3 DNA is TGTGCCAGCAGTGATGGTGCGGCGGTAGAAGCTTTCTTT.

The chain couples TRBV7-9 to TRBJ1-6; D gene unclear. Germline assignment: CDR1 SEHNR and CDR2 FQNEAQ (reference sequence). This CDR3 region has 14 residues. V was shortened by 1 base and J by 10 bases, with 11 bases between the two germline ends. The CDR3 loop is CASSLGSSRSPLHF. CDR3 nucleotides: TGTGCCAGCAGCTTAGGAAGTTCTCGGTCACCCCTCCACTTT.

CDR3 sequence (DNA): TGCGCCAGCAGCTTAGGGACAGTTGGAGATGAAGCTTTCTTT. Its translation: CASSLGTVGDEAFF. The chain has TRBV5-1 and TRBJ1-1, with 7 bases matching TRBD1. Germline assignment: CDR1 SGHRS and CDR2 YFSETQ. V trimming: 2 bases; J trimming: 7 bases; junction bases outside the gene matches: 8. CDR3 length: 14 residues.

This rearrangement joins TRBV4-2 to TRBJ2-1; D is possibly TRBD2 (6 bases). Trimming cost V 1 base and J 4 bases, with 8 bases left between them. CDR3 length equals 14 residues. Germline CDR1 reads LGHNA; CDR2 reads YNFKEQ. CDR3 nucleotides: TGTGCCAGCAGCCAAGCGGGACTTTACAATGAGCAGTTCTTC. Protein: CASSQAGLYNEQFF.

CDR3 sequence (DNA): TGCGCCAGCAGCACCAGGGGGCTGGACTATGGCTACACCTTC. Translating gives CASSTRGLDYGYTF. The V and J genes are TRBV5-1 and TRBJ1-2, with 8 positions matching TRBD1. Germline V CDR1 and CDR2: SGHRS, YFSETQ. This CDR3 spans 14 amino acids. V lost 4 bases and J lost 3; bases outside the gene matches: 5.

This chain uses TRBV5-1 with TRBJ2-5; the D is unclear. V gave up 1 base and J gave up 0 bases, with 10 bases separating them. The germline V gene has CDR1 SGHRS and CDR2 YFSETQ. The CDR3 runs to 15 residues. The CDR3, as DNA: TGCGCCAGCAGCTTGAGTTTCAGGAACCAAGAGACCCAGTACTTC. Translating it yields CASSLSFRNQETQYF.

The chain employs TRBV10-3 and TRBJ2-7; the match to TRBD2 covers 12 bases. There are 23 residues in the CDR3. CDR1 and CDR2 (germline): ENHRY, SYGVKD. The J segment lost 2 bases and the V segment lost 0 bases, leaving 23 bases of the junction unmatched. In DNA, the CDR3 is TGTGCCATCAGTGAGTCAATAGGGGGACTAGCGGGTTCCCGGAGCCATATCACCTACGAGCAGTACTTC. Protein sequence: CAISESIGGLAGSRSHITYEQYF.

The V call is TRBV19, the J call TRBJ2-3; 7 nucleotides align to TRBD2. The germline V gene has CDR1 LNHDA and CDR2 SQIVND (reference sequence). The CDR3 covers 15 residues. Germline trimming cut 3 bases from V and 0 bases from J; bases unmatched to any gene: 3. The CDR3 here is CASSISGGSTDTQYF. The CDR3 nucleotides are TGTGCCAGTAGTATTTCGGGGGGTAGCACAGATACGCAGTATTTT.

This clone was seen a single time. The chain has TRBV19 and TRBJ2-7; 9 bases align to TRBD2. CDR1 is LNHDA, CDR2 SQIVND, per germline (reference sequence). The CDR3 sequence is 13 residues long. The V segment lost 5 bases and the J segment 5 bases; nucleotides outside the gene matches: 4. CDR3 coding DNA: TGTGCCAGTAGTCACGGACTAGCGAACGAGCAGTACTTC. This gives the protein CASSHGLANEQYF.

This chain links TRBV7-2 with TRBJ2-7; 8 bases map to TRBD2. The length of the CDR3 is 14 residues. The J segment lost 6 bases and the V segment lost 7 bases, leaving 11 bases of the junction unmatched. CDR1 is SGHTA and CDR2 is FQGNSA in the germline V gene. CDR3 sequence (DNA): TGTGCCAGCACAGTTTTAGCGGGAAGAACCGAGCAGTACTTC. Translation gives CASTVLAGRTEQYF. The full variable domain, in which reference TRBV7-2 and TRBJ2-7 provide the parts outside the CDR3, is GAGVSQSPSNKVTEKGKDVELRCDPISGHTALYWYRQSLGQGLEFLIYFQGNSAPDKSGLPSDRFSAERTGGSVSTLTIQRTQQEDSAVYLCASTVLAGRTEQYFGPGTRLTVT.

V is TRBV27 and J is TRBJ2-5; TRBD1 agrees at 7 bases. V lost 5 bases to trimming and J lost 1 base; unmatched junction nucleotides: 16. This CDR3 is 18 amino acids long. Germline CDR1 is MNHEY and CDR2 is SMNVEV (reference sequence). CDR3 sequence reads: CASSQRGWYRGSQETQYF. The CDR3 DNA follows: TGTGCCAGCAGTCAAAGGGGCTGGTACAGGGGAAGCCAAGAGACCCAGTACTTC.

This clone appeared a single time. This chain links TRBV6-1 with TRBJ1-1; a weak D match, TRBD1 (5 bases). The V and J ends lost 3 bases and 0 bases respectively, with 8 bases between them. The CDR3 is 14 residues long. Per the germline V gene, CDR1 is MNHNS and CDR2 is SASEGT. CDR3 amino acids: CASSEGTLNTEAFF. CDR3 DNA: TGTGCCAGCAGTGAGGGGACTTTGAACACTGAAGCTTTCTTT.

This chain uses TRBV18 with TRBJ1-4, with no clear D. The CDR3 has 17 amino acids. V lost 2 bases and J 1 base, leaving 14 bases between the germline ends. Germline V gene sequence: CDR1 KGHSH, CDR2 LQKENI. CDR3 nucleotide sequence: TGTGCCAGCTCACCAAATTCTGCGGCCGGAACTAATGAAAAACTGTTTTTT. Translation gives CASSPNSAAGTNEKLFF.

The J gene is TRBJ1-2, the V gene TRBV5-1, with D tentatively TRBD1 (5 bases). Germline V lookup: CDR1 SGHRS, CDR2 YFSETQ. Trimming cost V 3 bases and J 4 bases, with 13 bases left between them. The CDR3 has 14 amino acids. For the CDR3, the DNA is TGCGCCAGCAGCTCGGGGGAGGACTCCTATGGCTACACCTTC. Protein sequence: CASSSGEDSYGYTF.

This chain connects TRBV9 to TRBJ2-3; 7 nucleotides align to TRBD1. This CDR3 has 16 amino acids. V dropped 3 bases and J dropped 3; count of bases not matched to a gene: 10. CDR1 and CDR2 (germline): SGDLS, YYNGEE. The CDR3 DNA reads as TGTGCCAGCAGCGCCGGGACAGTTGGTCGTACAGATACGCAGTATTTT. Its translation: CASSAGTVGRTDTQYF.

The chain combines TRBV14 with TRBJ1-4; D call uncertain. CDR1 SGHDN and CDR2 FVKESK come from the germline V gene. Trimming took 0 bases from V and 0 from J, leaving 11 bases between them. The CDR3 totals 17 residues. The CDR3 here is CASSQDEAPTTNEKLFF. CDR3 coding DNA: TGTGCCAGCAGCCAAGATGAAGCCCCAACAACTAATGAAAAACTGTTTTTT.

The chain carries TRBV4-1 and TRBJ1-4; D is ambiguous. Deletions cut 2 bases from V and 8 bases from J, with 15 bases between. Germline V gene sequence: CDR1 MGHRA, CDR2 YSYEKL. There are 15 residues in the CDR3. CDR3 DNA sequence: TGCGCCAGCAGCCAATTAAGGACTTTAGGGGAAAAACTGTTTTTT. Translated: CASSQLRTLGEKLFF.

This clone has a handful of counts. This chain connects TRBV4-2 to TRBJ1-1; possible D gene TRBD1, 5 bases. The CDR3 totals 12 residues. V gave up 3 bases and J gave up 11 bases, with 13 bases separating them. From germline, CDR1 is LGHNA and CDR2 YNFKEQ. CDR3 amino acids: CASSHWGVAAFF. The CDR3 DNA is TGTGCCAGCAGCCATTGGGGGGTAGCTGCTTTCTTT.